The 27 T cell receptor beta chains reported below all come from one sample, sequenced in a study of CD8 T cells in ankylosing spondylitis. In TCRdb, the 5' RACE reads were re-called with MiXCR into one record per CDR3 protein. This table holds about 130,000 distinct CDR3 sequences, over 7% found once. Source material: blood, either unsorted or a sorted T cell fraction (not recorded which). The source of these receptors is a male donor with ankylosing spondylitis or in good health (not recorded which).

This clonotype was recorded many times. The genes are TRBV5-1 and TRBJ2-1; 13 bases match TRBD2. The trim removed 3 bases at V and 2 bases at J, leaving 5 bases unmatched. This CDR3 comprises 17 residues. Germline V CDR1 and CDR2: SGHRS, YFSETQ. The CDR3: CASSWPTSGRAYNEQFF. The CDR3 region has the DNA TGCGCCAGCAGCTGGCCCACTAGCGGGAGGGCCTACAATGAGCAGTTCTTC.

This clonotype was picked up many times. The V gene is TRBV20-1, the J gene TRBJ2-1; D uncertain. In germline, CDR1 is DFQATT, CDR2 SNEGSKA (reference sequence). The V end was cut by 5 bases, the J end by 3 bases, with 5 bases between. The CDR3 is 11 amino acids. The chain's CDR3 is CSAPDYNEQFF. CDR3 DNA: TGCAGTGCTCCGGACTACAATGAGCAGTTCTTC.

This rearrangement joins TRBV7-8 to TRBJ2-1; TRBD1 might be the D (5 bases). The germline V gene has CDR1 SGHVS and CDR2 FQNEAQ. The V gene lost 5 bases and the J gene lost 5 bases, with 25 bases spanning the gap. The CDR3 has 18 residues. The CDR3, as DNA: TGTGCCAGCAGCCGACTTTTAAGGGGCAACTACTTTGACAATGAGCAGTTCTTC. This translates into CASSRLLRGNYFDNEQFF.

A few counts support this clonotype. This sequence joins TRBV5-1 and TRBJ2-5, with 10 bases that match TRBD2. The CDR3 consists of 15 residues. From germline, CDR1 is SGHRS and CDR2 YFSETQ. With 5 bases clipped from V and 5 bases from J, the junction kept 9 bases outside the gene matches. The CDR3: CASSSPGLASETQYF. Here the CDR3 DNA reads TGCGCCAGCAGTTCTCCGGGACTAGCGTCTGAGACCCAGTACTTC.

This clonotype turned up a few times. The CDR3 DNA is TGCAGCGTTGAGGATCAGGGGGAAGCTTTCTTT. It is translated as CSVEDQGEAFF. This rearrangement joins TRBV29-1 to TRBJ1-1, with TRBD1 as a possible D gene (6 bases). Trimming removed 3 bases from V and 8 bases from J, with 10 bases in between. The V gene's germline CDR1 is SQVTM and CDR2 ANQGSEA. The CDR3 is 11 residues long.

Many counts were recorded for this clonotype. The genes are TRBV5-1 and TRBJ2-7, with D possibly matching TRBD2 (6 bases). The V end was cut by 0 bases, the J end by 4 bases, with 14 bases between. Germline assignment: CDR1 SGHRS and CDR2 YFSETQ. CDR3 length: 15 residues. CDR3 region: CASSLAGGAFYEQYF. The CDR3 DNA reads TGCGCCAGCAGCTTGGCCGGGGGAGCCTTTTACGAGCAGTACTTC.

The V call is TRBV27, the J call TRBJ1-1, with D perhaps matching TRBD1 (5 bases). Germline assignment: CDR1 MNHEY and CDR2 SMNVEV (reference sequence). The CDR3 consists of 14 residues. V was clipped by 3 bases and J by 4 bases, with 12 bases between them. In nucleotides, the CDR3 is TGTGCCAGCAGTTTTGGGGGTGTCGGCACTGAAGCTTTCTTT. Translated: CASSFGGVGTEAFF.

This clonotype was recorded many times. The chain has TRBV12-3 or TRBV12-4 and TRBJ2-7, with TRBD2 identical over 9 bases. This CDR3 comprises 16 residues. J lost 0 bases, V lost 6 bases, and 9 bases had no gene match. The CDR3 protein is CASSLRLAESSYEQYF. The CDR3 region has the DNA TGTGCCAGCAGCTTGAGACTAGCGGAAAGCTCCTACGAGCAGTACTTC.

The sample holds many counts of this clonotype. The chain recombines TRBV15 with TRBJ2-1, with D possibly matching TRBD1 (6 bases). Deletions cut 5 bases from V and 3 bases from J, with 17 bases between. Germline V gene sequence: CDR1 LNHNV, CDR2 YYDKDF (reference sequence). The CDR3 runs to 16 residues. CDR3 DNA: TGTGCCACCAGCCACTACAAATACAGGGACTACAATGAGCAGTTCTTC. Protein sequence: CATSHYKYRDYNEQFF.

The chain links TRBV7-2 to TRBJ2-2; D not certain. Germline V gene data show CDR1 as SGHTA and CDR2 as FQGNSA. Trimming stripped 7 bases from V and 2 bases from J, with 14 bases between. The CDR3 is 15 amino acids. The CDR3 DNA is TGTGCCAGCAAGATTGAAGGGCTAAACACCGGGGAGCTGTTTTTT. It translates to CASKIEGLNTGELFF.

This clonotype was counted at least ten times. CDR3: CASSHTPLEDSYNSPLHF. The CDR3 bases are TGTGCCAGCAGCCACACGCCCCTGGAGGACTCCTATAATTCACCCCTCCACTTT. The chain couples TRBV11-1 to TRBJ1-6; D is ambiguous. In germline, CDR1 is SGHAT, CDR2 FQDESV (reference sequence). Deletions cut 5 bases from V and 0 bases from J, with 17 bases between. This CDR3 has 18 amino acids. The whole variable domain, remainder taken from reference TRBV11-1 and TRBJ1-6, is EAEVAQSPRYKITEKSQAVAFWCDPISGHATLYWYRQILGQGPELLVQFQDESVVDDSQLPKDRFSAERLKGVDSTLKIQPAELGDSAMYLCASSHTPLEDSYNSPLHFGNGTRLTVT.

Comment on this clonotype: At one end the junction does not follow the germline gene, possibly because of a read error. The chain employs TRBV12-3 or TRBV12-4 and TRBJ2-3, with D unresolved. The CDR3 spans 14 residues. CDR3 sequence: CASSLVSSTDRQYF. The DNA of the CDR3 is TGTGCCAGCAGTTTAGTAAGCTCCACAGATAGGCAGTATTTT.

This clonotype was detected ten times or more. The chain couples TRBV20-1 to TRBJ2-1, with 9 bases aligning to TRBD2. J lost 5 bases, V lost 5 bases, and 10 bases had no gene match. The CDR3 spans 15 residues. Germline-derived CDR1 and CDR2 are DFQATT and SNEGSKA (reference sequence). The CDR3: CSAPSHLAGNNEQFF. Written as DNA, the CDR3 is TGCAGTGCTCCTTCCCACCTAGCGGGGAACAATGAGCAGTTCTTC.

This clonotype showed up many times. The chain is built from TRBV7-6 and TRBJ2-1, with D possibly TRBD2 on 6 matching bases. Trimming left V 5 bases short and J 9 bases short, with 23 bases between. The CDR3 has 16 amino acids. In germline, CDR1 is SGHVS, CDR2 FNYEAQ. Here the CDR3 reads CASSPQTSGLEGEQFF. CDR3 in DNA: TGTGCCAGCAGCCCCCAGACGTCCGGACTGGAGGGTGAGCAGTTCTTC.

This clonotype was observed once. This may be a read error, as it is one base from a much larger clone. V gene TRBV20-1 combines with J gene TRBJ2-5; tentative D call: TRBD1 (6 bases). CDR3 size: 13 residues. Germline lookup yields CDR1 DFQATT and CDR2 SNEGSKA (reference sequence). The V end was cut by 1 base, the J end by 5 bases, with 11 bases between. CDR3 in amino acids: CSARVTGSETQYF. The DNA of the CDR3 is TGCAGTGCTAGAGTAACAGGGAGTGAGACCCAGTACTTC.

The chain links TRBV7-2 to TRBJ2-7, with TRBD2 identical over 10 bases. The germline CDR1 and CDR2 sequences are SGHTA and FQGNSA. This CDR3 spans 16 amino acids. V was clipped by 0 bases and J by 6 bases; unmatched bases: 8. The CDR3 coding sequence is TGTGCCAGCAGCTTAGCCAGCGGGAGGGCGTGGGGCGAGCAGTACTTC. This encodes CASSLASGRAWGEQYF.

This clonotype was seen many times. The chain links TRBV6-4 to TRBJ2-5; D ambiguous. V was cut by 3 bases and J by 5 bases, with 10 bases left in between. CDR1 is MRHNA, CDR2 SNTAGT, per germline. This CDR3 has 13 residues. The CDR3 loop is CASSEIFGETQYF. The CDR3 coding sequence is TGTGCCAGCAGTGAGATTTTCGGGGAGACCCAGTACTTC.

This clonotype was counted at least ten times. The chain is built from TRBV12-3 or TRBV12-4 and TRBJ2-1; D may be TRBD2 (5 bases). The CDR3 covers 13 residues. With 2 bases removed from V and 9 bases from J, the gap between germline ends came to 11 bases. The CDR3 here is CASSLSLGGEQFF. CDR3 nucleotides: TGTGCCAGCAGTTTATCCCTAGGAGGTGAGCAGTTCTTC.

The table lists this clonotype with many counts. The V gene is TRBV7-8, the J gene TRBJ2-7; D is perhaps TRBD2 (6 bases). V lost 2 bases, J lost 4 bases, and 12 bases lay in between. The germline CDR1 and CDR2 sequences are SGHVS and FQNEAQ. The CDR3 extends over 14 amino acids. CDR3 sequence: CASSLSSGLYEQYF. The CDR3 DNA reads TGTGCCAGCAGCTTATCCAGCGGGTTGTACGAGCAGTACTTC.

This clonotype was observed many times. This chain uses TRBV28 with TRBJ2-3; possible D gene TRBD2, 6 bases. V was clipped by 6 bases and J by 4 bases, with 11 bases between them. This CDR3 region has 13 residues. The germline CDR1 and CDR2 sequences are MDHEN and SYDVKM. The CDR3 sequence is CASRGIAADTQYF. In nucleotides, the CDR3 is TGTGCCAGCAGGGGCATAGCGGCAGATACGCAGTATTTT.

This clonotype was detected a few times. J is TRBJ2-7 and V is TRBV27; the D gene is possibly TRBD1 (5 bases). The germline V gene encodes CDR1 MNHEY and CDR2 SMNVEV (reference sequence). Trimming cost V 3 bases and J 0 bases, with 9 bases left between them. CDR3 size: 14 residues. CDR3 sequence reads: CASSFSDNSYEQYF. The CDR3 coding sequence is TGTGCCAGCAGTTTTTCGGACAACTCCTACGAGCAGTACTTC.

At least ten counts were recorded for this clonotype. The rearrangement links TRBV29-1 to TRBJ2-5; 7 nucleotides match TRBD2. CDR3 length: 13 residues. Germline values: CDR1 SQVTM, CDR2 ANQGSEA. V was clipped by 4 bases and J by 5 bases; unmatched bases: 7. The CDR3, as DNA: TGCAGCGTTGGTCCTAGCGGTACTGAGACCCAGTACTTC. Its translation is CSVGPSGTETQYF.

This clonotype occurred many times. The chain combines TRBV12-3 or TRBV12-4 with TRBJ2-7, with TRBD2 matching 10 bases. The V segment lost 5 bases and the J segment 3 bases; nucleotides outside the gene matches: 1. The CDR3 runs to 13 residues. The CDR3: CASSPSGGYEQYF. The CDR3, as DNA: TGTGCCAGCAGTCCTAGCGGGGGCTACGAGCAGTACTTC.

This clonotype was seen a few times. The rearrangement links TRBV28 to TRBJ2-3; 9 bases agree with TRBD1. V lost 7 bases and J lost 3; bases outside the gene matches: 11. The CDR3 length is 16 residues. Germline V lookup: CDR1 MDHEN, CDR2 SYDVKM. The DNA for the CDR3 is TGTGCCAGCAATCCCGAGGTCGGGACAGGGACAGATACGCAGTATTTT. Translation gives CASNPEVGTGTDTQYF.

The chain joins TRBV25-1 to TRBJ2-5; D is unclear. The germline V and J ends were trimmed by 2 bases and 5 bases, with 6 bases remaining between them. CDR3 length: 12 amino acids. CDR1 and CDR2 from the germline V gene are MGHDK and SYGVNS. The CDR3 loop reads CASSENSETQYF. The CDR3 DNA reads TGTGCCAGCAGTGAAAATTCTGAGACCCAGTACTTC.

This clonotype was counted a few times. The chain combines TRBV18 with TRBJ2-3, with D maybe TRBD1 (5 bases). Per the germline V gene, CDR1 is KGHSH and CDR2 is LQKENI. Trimming cost V 5 bases and J 3 bases, with 15 bases left between them. The CDR3 runs to 15 residues. In nucleotides, the CDR3 is TGTGCCAGCTCATCAGTGCAACAGGCAACAGATACGCAGTATTTT. Amino acid sequence: CASSSVQQATDTQYF.

This clonotype turned up a few times. A much larger clone lies a single base off, so this may be a read error. This sequence joins TRBV7-2 and TRBJ2-5; D possibly corresponds to TRBD1 (6 bases). The germline CDR1 and CDR2 sequences are SGHTA and FQGNSA. The CDR3 extends over 15 amino acids. The CDR3 loop reads CASSILTGHHETQYF. CDR3 DNA sequence: TGTGCCAGCAGCATCCTGACAGGACACCACGAGACCCAGTACTTC.